Following are 9 T cell receptor beta chains from one sample sequenced in a study of blood T cell repertoires in COVID-19. Libraries were prepared by immunoSEQ multiplex PCR; TCRdb keeps only in-frame clonotypes and omits some of them. The profile covers under 200,000 clones, with less than 85% appearing a single time and over 15% taken by the ten largest. The specimen was PBMCs or T cells enriched from blood (not recorded which). Receptors were obtained from a man aged 55 to 70 who had recovered from COVID-19.

The J gene is TRBJ1-5, the V gene TRBV15; tentative D call: TRBD1 (6 bases). Germline-derived CDR1 and CDR2 are LNHNV and YYDKDF (reference sequence). V gave up 0 bases and J gave up 0 bases, with 6 bases separating them. CDR3 length equals 15 residues. The CDR3 spells CATSRDRGSNQPQHF. The CDR3 nucleotides are TGTGCCACCAGCAGAGACAGGGGTAGCAATCAGCCCCAGCATTTT.

The V gene is TRBV4-1, the J gene TRBJ2-1; TRBD2 matches 9 bases. The CDR3 spans 17 residues. J lost 4 bases, V lost 1 base, and 8 bases had no gene match. Per germline, CDR1 MGHRA and CDR2 YSYEKL. The CDR3 DNA reads TGCGCCAGCAGCCAAGGTGTAGCGGGGGTCCTTTACAATGAGCAGTTCTTC. Protein product: CASSQGVAGVLYNEQFF.

This clone showed up just once. The chain couples TRBV29-1 to TRBJ1-1, with D hard to call. Germline V gives CDR1 SQVTM, CDR2 ANQGSEA. V was shortened by 2 bases and J by 1 base, with 8 bases between the two germline ends. This CDR3 comprises 13 residues. The DNA of the CDR3 is TGCAGCGTTGAAAAGGCAGGGAACACTGAAGCTTTCTTT. Translated: CSVEKAGNTEAFF. Full variable domain (rest looked up from reference TRBV29-1 and TRBJ1-1): SAVISQKPSRDICQRGTSLTIQCQVDSQVTMMFWYRQQPGQSLTLIATANQGSEATYESGFVIDKFPISRPNLTFSTLTVSNMSPEDSSIYLCSVEKAGNTEAFFGQGTRLTVV.

A note on this clone: The junction departs from the called germline gene at one end, perhaps through a read error. The chain recombines TRBV5-4 with TRBJ1-3; 9 nucleotides agree with TRBD1. This CDR3 has 13 amino acids. The germline V gene has CDR1 SGHNT and CDR2 YYREEE (reference sequence). CDR3 protein: CASSSGQGLGLHF. The CDR3 DNA reads TGTGCCAGCAGCTCGGGACAGGGACTTGGGTTACATTTT. Looking up the rest from reference TRBV5-4 and TRBJ1-3 gives the full variable domain: ETGVTQSPTHLIKTRGQQVTLRCSSQSGHNTVSWYQQALGQGPQFIFQYYREEENGRGNFPPRFSGLQFPNYSSELNVNALELDDSALYLCASSSGQGLGLHFGEGSWLTVV.

The chain links TRBV9 to TRBJ1-6; 9 bases match TRBD1. CDR1 SGDLS and CDR2 YYNGEE come from the germline V gene. The CDR3 has 15 amino acids. Trimming cost V 0 bases and J 8 bases; bases outside gene matches: 3. CDR3 coding DNA: TGTGCCAGCAGCGTAGAGGGACAGGGTTATTCACCCCTCCACTTT. It translates to CASSVEGQGYSPLHF.

The chain couples TRBV28 to TRBJ2-1; the match to TRBD2 covers 11 bases. Trimming cost V 8 bases and J 5 bases; bases outside gene matches: 5. Germline V lookup: CDR1 MDHEN, CDR2 SYDVKM. This CDR3 spans 14 amino acids. CDR3 in amino acids: CASAGTSGDNEQFF. For the CDR3, the DNA is TGTGCCAGCGCCGGGACTAGCGGAGACAATGAGCAGTTCTTC.

This clone was detected only once. This sequence joins TRBV14 and TRBJ1-4; a weak D match, TRBD1 (5 bases). From germline, CDR1 is SGHDN and CDR2 FVKESK. V was pared by 1 base and J by 6 bases, with 18 bases between. The CDR3 is 17 residues long. The CDR3 is CASSQVFGTGIHEKLFF. DNA for the CDR3: TGTGCCAGCAGCCAAGTGTTTGGAACAGGAATTCATGAAAAACTGTTTTTT. Full variable domain (missing parts from reference TRBV14 and TRBJ1-4): EAGVTQFPSHSVIEKGQTVTLRCDPISGHDNLYWYRRVMGKEIKFLLHFVKESKQDESGMPNNRFLAERTGGTYSTLKVQPAELEDSGVYFCASSQVFGTGIHEKLFFGSGTQLSVL.

The V and J genes are TRBV11-2 and TRBJ1-1, with D uncertain. Germline assignment: CDR1 SGHAT and CDR2 FQNNGV. V was pared by 5 bases and J by 3 bases, with 13 bases between. This CDR3 comprises 14 residues. The CDR3 DNA is TGTGCCAGCAGCAAGGGATTCGGGGACACTGAAGCTTTCTTT. Its protein is CASSKGFGDTEAFF.

The CDR3, as DNA: TGTGCCAGTAGTCCTCAGATGAACACTGAAGCTTTCTTT. Amino acid sequence: CASSPQMNTEAFF. The V gene is TRBV19, the J gene TRBJ1-1; D gene unclear. The CDR3 totals 13 residues. The ends were cut back, 5 bases at V and 0 bases at J, with 7 bases in the middle. Germline V gives CDR1 LNHDA, CDR2 SQIVND (reference sequence).